Each of the 17 T cell receptor beta chains below was sequenced from the same sample in a study of T cells in Graves' hyperthyroidism and ophthalmopathy. What was amplified from RNA transcripts were TCR beta CDR3 regions. When the TCR CDR3 underwent first-round RT-PCR, the HTBI primer set was used. One entry per CDR3 protein results from TCRdb running MiXCR on the multiplex PCR reads. The sample includes about 300,000 distinct CDR3 sequences, roughly an eighth of them seen just once. The sequenced sample consisted of blood. Receptors were obtained from a woman aged 40 to 50 with Graves' hyperthyroidism.

At least ten counts were recorded for this clonotype. V usage is TRBV6-1 and J usage is TRBJ1-2; 7 bases are a match to TRBD1. Germline CDR1 MNHNS, CDR2 SASEGT. The V and J ends lost 6 bases and 2 bases, in that order; junction bases with no gene match: 12. CDR3 length equals 16 residues. The CDR3 protein is CASSRQGGKGNYGYTF. CDR3 bases: TGTGCCAGCAGCCGTCAGGGGGGAAAAGGGAACTATGGCTACACCTTC.

V gene TRBV5-6 combines with J gene TRBJ1-2; no clear D gene. The CDR3 consists of 12 residues. CDR1 and CDR2 (germline): SGHDT, YYEEEE. V was cut by 1 base and J by 2 bases, with 3 bases left in between. CDR3 loop: CASSLLNYGYTF. Here the CDR3 DNA reads TGTGCCAGCAGCTTGTTAAACTATGGCTACACCTTC. Complete variable domain (other parts from reference TRBV5-6 and TRBJ1-2): DAGVTQSPTHLIKTRGQQVTLRCSPKSGHDTVSWYQQALGQGPQFIFQYYEEEERQRGNFPDRFSGHQFPNYSSELNVNALLLGDSALYLCASSLLNYGYTFGSGTRLTVV.

Only a few counts were recorded for this clonotype. This chain links TRBV20-1 with TRBJ1-2; TRBD1 matches 9 bases. This CDR3 contains 14 residues. Trimming removed 1 base from V and 6 bases from J; junction bases left unmatched: 6. Germline-derived CDR1 and CDR2 are DFQATT and SNEGSKA (reference sequence). CDR3 in amino acids: CSARVAQGADGYTF. The CDR3 DNA reads as TGCAGTGCTAGAGTTGCACAGGGGGCTGATGGCTACACCTTC.

This clonotype has at least ten counts. CDR3 amino acids: CASSQGDRVNSPLHF. The DNA of the CDR3 is TGTGCCAGCAGCCAAGGGGACAGGGTGAATTCACCCCTCCACTTT. V gene TRBV14 combines with J gene TRBJ1-6, with 9 bases that match TRBD1. The length of the CDR3 is 15 residues. V trimming: 1 base; J trimming: 7 bases; junction bases outside the gene matches: 2. The germline V gene has CDR1 SGHDN and CDR2 FVKESK.

The sample holds many counts of this clonotype. CDR3 sequence: CASNNRETQYF. The CDR3 nucleotides are TGTGCCAGCAATAATAGGGAGACCCAGTACTTC. The rearrangement uses TRBV2 and TRBJ2-5; no clear D gene. The germline V and J ends were trimmed by 7 bases and 5 bases, with 8 bases remaining between them. Germline CDR1 SNHLY, CDR2 FYNNEI. CDR3 length equals 11 residues.

The rearrangement joins TRBV7-9 to TRBJ2-3; tentative D call: TRBD2 (6 bases). CDR1 is SEHNR, CDR2 FQNEAQ, per germline (reference sequence). Trimming cost V 1 base and J 6 bases, with 14 bases left between them. This CDR3 is built from 15 residues. The CDR3 spells CASSLEGGGPDTQYF. Here the CDR3 DNA reads TGTGCCAGCAGCTTAGAGGGCGGAGGGCCGGATACGCAGTATTTT. Together with reference TRBV7-9 and TRBJ2-3, the CDR3 gives the full variable domain: DTGVSQNPRHKITKRGQNVTFRCDPISEHNRLYWYRQTLGQGPEFLTYFQNEAQLEKSRLLSDRFSAERPKGSFSTLEIQRTEQGDSAMYLCASSLEGGGPDTQYFGPGTRLTVL.

This clonotype was seen a few times. The chain employs TRBV11-3 and TRBJ1-1; D remains ambiguous. Germline-derived CDR1 and CDR2 are SGHNT and YENEEA. The V gene lost 5 bases and the J gene lost 8 bases, with 18 bases spanning the gap. This CDR3 spans 14 amino acids. CDR3 sequence reads: CASSLRSGGREAFF. CDR3 nucleotide sequence: TGTGCCAGCAGCCTTCGGTCGGGAGGGCGGGAAGCTTTCTTT.

J is TRBJ2-1 and V is TRBV15, with TRBD2 matching over 14 bases. The CDR3 is 18 residues long. J gave up 1 base and V 3 bases, and 5 bases lay outside the gene matches. CDR1 is LNHNV, CDR2 YYDKDF, per germline (reference sequence). The CDR3 region has the DNA TGTGCCACCAGCAGGACTAGCGGGAGGGCCTCATCCTACAATGAGCAGTTCTTC. Residues: CATSRTSGRASSYNEQFF.

The chain couples TRBV7-8 to TRBJ2-2, with D possibly matching TRBD1 (5 bases). CDR1 is SGHVS, CDR2 FQNEAQ, per germline. This CDR3 spans 14 amino acids. Trimming took 3 bases from V and 4 from J, leaving 9 bases between them. The chain's CDR3 is CASSFHRLTGELFF. DNA for the CDR3: TGTGCCAGCAGCTTCCACAGGCTCACCGGGGAGCTGTTTTTT.

This clonotype was detected ten times or more. The chain couples TRBV12-3 or TRBV12-4 to TRBJ1-4; D unclear. The V gene lost 8 bases and the J gene lost 12 bases, with 13 bases spanning the gap. The CDR3 totals 11 residues. The CDR3 DNA is TGTGCCAGCCCTCGCCTTTCTGAACTGTTTTTT. Amino acid sequence: CASPRLSELFF.

This clonotype was seen at least ten times. V and J are TRBV13 and TRBJ2-7, with D tentatively TRBD1 or TRBD2 (5 bases each). The CDR3 loop spans 15 amino acids. Germline V gene sequence: CDR1 PRHDT, CDR2 FYEKMQ (reference sequence). The V gene lost 0 bases and the J gene lost 6 bases, with 15 bases spanning the gap. The CDR3 DNA reads TGTGCCAGCAGCTTAGGCGGGGCGGGCTGGCGCGAGCAGTACTTC. Residues: CASSLGGAGWREQYF.

This clonotype was found many times. The rearrangement joins TRBV5-6 to TRBJ1-4, with 7 nucleotides matching TRBD1. The CDR3 sequence is 16 residues long. Germline V gene lookup returns CDR1 SGHDT and CDR2 YYEEEE. The V segment lost 4 bases and the J segment 8 bases; nucleotides outside the gene matches: 14. The CDR3 here is CASSLFGTDAIEKLFF. The CDR3 DNA reads as TGTGCCAGCAGCCTTTTCGGGACAGACGCGATAGAAAAACTGTTTTTT.

This clonotype was observed at least ten times. The chain recombines TRBV28 with TRBJ2-3; no definite D call. Trimming shortened V by 3 bases and J by 2 bases, and 6 bases separated the two germline ends. The CDR3 consists of 13 residues. The germline V gene encodes CDR1 MDHEN and CDR2 SYDVKM. The CDR3 is CASSLSDTDTQYF. The CDR3 DNA follows: TGTGCCAGCAGTTTGTCGGACACAGATACGCAGTATTTT. Complete variable domain (other parts from reference TRBV28 and TRBJ2-3): DVKVTQSSRYLVKRTGEKVFLECVQDMDHENMFWYRQDPGLGLRLIYFSYDVKMKEKGDIPEGYSVSREKKERFSLILESASTNQTSMYLCASSLSDTDTQYFGPGTRLTVL.

There are many counts of this clonotype. The V and J genes are TRBV9 and TRBJ1-3; a possible D gene is TRBD1 (5 bases). This CDR3 is built from 15 residues. With 4 bases removed from V and 0 bases from J, the gap between germline ends came to 11 bases. Germline loops: CDR1 SGDLS, CDR2 YYNGEE. The CDR3 loop is CASSIGTDSGNTIYF. CDR3 coding DNA: TGTGCCAGCAGCATCGGGACGGACTCTGGAAACACCATATATTTT.

The chain uses TRBV6-1 and TRBJ2-5; 7 bases align to TRBD1. With 6 bases clipped from V and 2 bases from J, the junction kept 12 bases outside the gene matches. Germline values: CDR1 MNHNS, CDR2 SASEGT. The CDR3 is made up of 16 amino acids. CDR3 sequence reads: CASSQGTAVNQETQYF. The CDR3 region has the DNA TGTGCCAGCAGCCAAGGGACAGCCGTAAATCAAGAGACCCAGTACTTC.

In this sample, this clonotype turned up a few times. The gene calls are TRBV7-9 and TRBJ2-1; 9 bases agree with TRBD2. Germline CDR1 reads SEHNR; CDR2 reads FQNEAQ (reference sequence). This CDR3 region has 16 residues. The trim removed 4 bases at V and 9 bases at J, leaving 13 bases unmatched. The CDR3 spells CASSSMVGGRAPEQFF. The CDR3 DNA sequence: TGTGCCAGCAGCTCGATGGTTGGCGGGAGGGCCCCTGAGCAGTTCTTC.

There are a few counts of this clonotype. The chain employs TRBV15 and TRBJ2-1, with D uncertain. The CDR3 contains 14 residues. CDR1 is LNHNV, CDR2 YYDKDF, per germline (reference sequence). The V end was cut by 0 bases, the J end by 7 bases, with 10 bases between. For the CDR3, the DNA is TGTGCCACCAGCAGAGATTATGACGTTAATGAGCAGTTCTTC. It is translated as CATSRDYDVNEQFF.